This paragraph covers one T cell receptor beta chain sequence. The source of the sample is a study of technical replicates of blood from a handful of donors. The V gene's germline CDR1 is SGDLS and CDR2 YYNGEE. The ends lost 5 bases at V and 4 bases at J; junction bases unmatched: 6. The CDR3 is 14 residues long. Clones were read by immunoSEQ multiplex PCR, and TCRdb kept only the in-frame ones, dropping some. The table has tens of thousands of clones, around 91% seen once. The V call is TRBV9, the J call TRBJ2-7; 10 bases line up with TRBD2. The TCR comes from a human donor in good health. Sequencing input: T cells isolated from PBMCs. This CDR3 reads CASSEAGGPYEQYF. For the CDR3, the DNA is TGTGCCAGCAGTGAAGCGGGAGGGCCTTACGAGCAGTACTTC.